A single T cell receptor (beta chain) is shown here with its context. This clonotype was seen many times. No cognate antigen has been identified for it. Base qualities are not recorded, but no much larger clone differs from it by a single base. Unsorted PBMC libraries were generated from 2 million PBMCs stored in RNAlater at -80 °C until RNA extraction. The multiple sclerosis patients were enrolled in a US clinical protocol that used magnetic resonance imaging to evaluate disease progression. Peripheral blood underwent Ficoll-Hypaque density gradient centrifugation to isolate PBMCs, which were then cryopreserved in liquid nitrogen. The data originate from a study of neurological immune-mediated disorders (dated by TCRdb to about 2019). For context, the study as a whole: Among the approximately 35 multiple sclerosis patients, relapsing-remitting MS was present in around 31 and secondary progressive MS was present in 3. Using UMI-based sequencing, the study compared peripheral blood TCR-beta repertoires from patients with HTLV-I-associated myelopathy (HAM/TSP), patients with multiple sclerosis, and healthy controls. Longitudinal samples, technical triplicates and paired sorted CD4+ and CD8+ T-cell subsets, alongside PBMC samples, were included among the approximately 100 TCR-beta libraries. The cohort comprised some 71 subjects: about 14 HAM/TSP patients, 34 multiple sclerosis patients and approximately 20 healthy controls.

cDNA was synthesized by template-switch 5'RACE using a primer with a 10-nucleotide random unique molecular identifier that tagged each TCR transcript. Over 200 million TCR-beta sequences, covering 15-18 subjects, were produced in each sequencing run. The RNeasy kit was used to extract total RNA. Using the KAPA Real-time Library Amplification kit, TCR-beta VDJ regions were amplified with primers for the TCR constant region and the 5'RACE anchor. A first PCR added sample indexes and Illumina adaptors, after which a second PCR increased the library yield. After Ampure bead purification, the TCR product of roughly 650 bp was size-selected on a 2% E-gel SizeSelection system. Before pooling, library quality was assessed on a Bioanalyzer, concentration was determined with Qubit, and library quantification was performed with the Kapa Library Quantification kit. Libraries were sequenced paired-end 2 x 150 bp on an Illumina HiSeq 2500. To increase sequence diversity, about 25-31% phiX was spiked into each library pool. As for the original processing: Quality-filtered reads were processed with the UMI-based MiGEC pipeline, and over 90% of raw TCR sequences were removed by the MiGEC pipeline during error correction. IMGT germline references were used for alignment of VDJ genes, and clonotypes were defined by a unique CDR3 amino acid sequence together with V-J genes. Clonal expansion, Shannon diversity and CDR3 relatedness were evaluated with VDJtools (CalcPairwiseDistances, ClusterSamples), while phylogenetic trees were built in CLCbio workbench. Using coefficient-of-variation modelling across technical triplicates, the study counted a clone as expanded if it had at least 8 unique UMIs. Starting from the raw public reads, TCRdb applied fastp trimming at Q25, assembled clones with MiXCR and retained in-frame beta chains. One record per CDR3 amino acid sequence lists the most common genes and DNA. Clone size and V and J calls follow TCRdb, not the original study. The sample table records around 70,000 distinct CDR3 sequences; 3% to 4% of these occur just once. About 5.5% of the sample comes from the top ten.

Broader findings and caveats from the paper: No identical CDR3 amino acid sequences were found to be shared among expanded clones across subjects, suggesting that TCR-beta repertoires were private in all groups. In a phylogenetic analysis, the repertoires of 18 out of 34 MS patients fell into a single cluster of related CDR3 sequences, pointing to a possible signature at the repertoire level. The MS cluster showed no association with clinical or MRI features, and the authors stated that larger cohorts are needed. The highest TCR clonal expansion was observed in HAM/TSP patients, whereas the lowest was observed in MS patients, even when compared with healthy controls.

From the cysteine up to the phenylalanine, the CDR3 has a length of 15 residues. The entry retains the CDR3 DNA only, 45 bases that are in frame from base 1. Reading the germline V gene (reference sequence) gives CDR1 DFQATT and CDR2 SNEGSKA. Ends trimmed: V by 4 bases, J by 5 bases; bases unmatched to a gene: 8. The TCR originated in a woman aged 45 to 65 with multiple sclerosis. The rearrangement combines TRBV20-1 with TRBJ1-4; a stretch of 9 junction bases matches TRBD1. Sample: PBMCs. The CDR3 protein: CSATRRTGANEKLFF. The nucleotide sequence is TGCAGTGCTACGAGAAGGACAGGGGCCAATGAAAAACTGTTTTTT.